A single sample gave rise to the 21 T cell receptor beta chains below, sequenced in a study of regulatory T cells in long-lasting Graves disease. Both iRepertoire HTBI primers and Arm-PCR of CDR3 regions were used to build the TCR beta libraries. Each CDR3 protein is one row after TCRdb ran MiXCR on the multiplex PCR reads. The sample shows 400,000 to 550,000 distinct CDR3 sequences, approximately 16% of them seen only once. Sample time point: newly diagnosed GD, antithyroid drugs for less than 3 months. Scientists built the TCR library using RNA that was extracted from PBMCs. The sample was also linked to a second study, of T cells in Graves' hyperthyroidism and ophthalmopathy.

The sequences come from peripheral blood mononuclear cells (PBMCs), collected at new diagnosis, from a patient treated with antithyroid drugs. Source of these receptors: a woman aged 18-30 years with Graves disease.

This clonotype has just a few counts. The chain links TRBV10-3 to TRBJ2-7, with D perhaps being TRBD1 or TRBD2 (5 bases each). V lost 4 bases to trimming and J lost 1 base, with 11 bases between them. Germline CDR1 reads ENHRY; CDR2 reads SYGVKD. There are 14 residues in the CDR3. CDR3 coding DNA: TGTGCCATCAGTGGAGGGACGGAGTCCTACGAGCAGTACTTC. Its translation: CAISGGTESYEQYF.

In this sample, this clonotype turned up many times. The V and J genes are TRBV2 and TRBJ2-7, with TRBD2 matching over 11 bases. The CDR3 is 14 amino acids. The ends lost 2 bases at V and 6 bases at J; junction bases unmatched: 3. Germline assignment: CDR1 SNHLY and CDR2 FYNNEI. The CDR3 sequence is CASSELGLAGEQYF. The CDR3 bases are TGTGCCAGCAGTGAACTAGGACTAGCGGGCGAGCAGTACTTC.

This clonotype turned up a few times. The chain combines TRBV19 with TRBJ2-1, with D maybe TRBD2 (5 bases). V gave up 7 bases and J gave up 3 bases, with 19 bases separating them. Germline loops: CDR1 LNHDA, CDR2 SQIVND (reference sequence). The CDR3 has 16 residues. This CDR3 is CASKGSAADDYNEQFF. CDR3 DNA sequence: TGTGCCAGTAAAGGCTCGGCAGCGGATGACTACAATGAGCAGTTCTTC.

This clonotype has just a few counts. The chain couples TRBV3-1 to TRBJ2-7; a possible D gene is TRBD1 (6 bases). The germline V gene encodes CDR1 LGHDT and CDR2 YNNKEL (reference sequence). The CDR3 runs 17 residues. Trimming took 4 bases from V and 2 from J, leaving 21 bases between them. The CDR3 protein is CASSPLVGTLTTYEQYF. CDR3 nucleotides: TGTGCCAGCAGCCCTTTAGTCGGGACATTAACCACCTACGAGCAGTACTTC.

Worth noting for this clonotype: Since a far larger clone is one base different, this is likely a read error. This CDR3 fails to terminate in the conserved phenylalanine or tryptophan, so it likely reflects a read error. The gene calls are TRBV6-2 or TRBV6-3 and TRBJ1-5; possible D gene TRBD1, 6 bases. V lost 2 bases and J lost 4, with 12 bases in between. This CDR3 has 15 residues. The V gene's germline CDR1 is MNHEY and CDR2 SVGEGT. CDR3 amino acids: CASSYSSDRNQPQHL. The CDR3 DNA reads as TGTGCCAGCAGTTACAGCAGCGACAGGAATCAGCCCCAGCATCTT.

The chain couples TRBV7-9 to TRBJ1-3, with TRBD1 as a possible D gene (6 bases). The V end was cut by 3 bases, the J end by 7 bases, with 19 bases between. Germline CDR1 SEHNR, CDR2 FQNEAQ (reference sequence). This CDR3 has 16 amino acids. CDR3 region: CASSFGGGPTGNTIYF. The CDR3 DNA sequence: TGTGCCAGCAGCTTCGGGGGCGGCCCGACGGGGAACACCATATATTTT.

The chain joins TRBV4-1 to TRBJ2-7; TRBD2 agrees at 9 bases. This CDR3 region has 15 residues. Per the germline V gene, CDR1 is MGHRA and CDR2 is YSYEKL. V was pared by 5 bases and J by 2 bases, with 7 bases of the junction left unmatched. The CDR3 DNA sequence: TGCGCCAGCAGCTTTGGGACTAGCCGAACCTACGAGCAGTACTTC. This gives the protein CASSFGTSRTYEQYF.

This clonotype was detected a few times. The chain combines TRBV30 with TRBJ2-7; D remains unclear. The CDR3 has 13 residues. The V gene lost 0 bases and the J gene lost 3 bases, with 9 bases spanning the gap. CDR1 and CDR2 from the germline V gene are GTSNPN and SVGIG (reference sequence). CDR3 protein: CAWSVSHDYEQYF. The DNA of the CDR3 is TGTGCCTGGAGTGTAAGCCACGACTACGAGCAGTACTTC.

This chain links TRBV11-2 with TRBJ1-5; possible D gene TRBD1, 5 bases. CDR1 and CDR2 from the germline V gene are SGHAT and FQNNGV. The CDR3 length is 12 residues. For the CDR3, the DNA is TGTGTCAGTGGGGGGATTGATCAGCCCCAGCATTTT. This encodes CVSGGIDQPQHF.

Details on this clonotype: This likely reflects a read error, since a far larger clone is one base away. CDR3 loop: CASSQTSVSDTQCF. DNA of the CDR3: TGTGCCAGCAGTCAGACTAGCGTATCAGATACGCAGTGTTTT. The chain recombines TRBV2 with TRBJ2-1, with 8 bases identical to TRBD2. The CDR3 has 14 amino acids. Germline V gene sequence: CDR1 SNHLY, CDR2 FYNNEI.

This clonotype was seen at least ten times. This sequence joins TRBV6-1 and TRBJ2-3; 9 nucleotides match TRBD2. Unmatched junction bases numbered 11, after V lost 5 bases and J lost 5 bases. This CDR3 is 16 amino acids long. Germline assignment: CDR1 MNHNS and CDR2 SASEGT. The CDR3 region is CASSIRPGLAVDTQYF. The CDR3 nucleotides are TGTGCCAGCAGTATTCGCCCGGGACTAGCTGTAGATACGCAGTATTTT.

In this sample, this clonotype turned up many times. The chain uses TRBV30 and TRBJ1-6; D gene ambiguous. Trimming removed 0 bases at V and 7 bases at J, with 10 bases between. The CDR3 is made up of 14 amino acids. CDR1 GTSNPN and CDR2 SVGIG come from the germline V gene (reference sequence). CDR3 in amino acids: CAWSVSGYNSPLHF. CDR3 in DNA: TGTGCCTGGAGTGTATCCGGCTACAATTCACCCCTCCACTTT.

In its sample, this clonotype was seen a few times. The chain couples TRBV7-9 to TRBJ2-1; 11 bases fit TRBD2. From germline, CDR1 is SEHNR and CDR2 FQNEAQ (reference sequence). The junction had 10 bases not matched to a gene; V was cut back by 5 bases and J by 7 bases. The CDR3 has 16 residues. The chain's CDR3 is CASSRYSGTSGNEQFF. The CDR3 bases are TGTGCCAGCAGCCGCTATTCGGGGACTAGCGGTAATGAGCAGTTCTTC.

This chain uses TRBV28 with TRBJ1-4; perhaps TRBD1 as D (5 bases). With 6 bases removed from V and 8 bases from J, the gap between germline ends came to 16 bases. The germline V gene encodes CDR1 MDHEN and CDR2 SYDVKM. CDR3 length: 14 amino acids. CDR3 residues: CASRHRLKSEKLFF. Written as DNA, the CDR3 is TGTGCCAGCAGGCACAGGCTCAAATCGGAAAAACTGTTTTTT.

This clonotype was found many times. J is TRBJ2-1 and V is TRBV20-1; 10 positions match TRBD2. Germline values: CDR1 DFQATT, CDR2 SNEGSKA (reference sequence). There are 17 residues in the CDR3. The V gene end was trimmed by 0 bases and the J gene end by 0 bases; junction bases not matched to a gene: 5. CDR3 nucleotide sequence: TGCAGTGCTAGAGATAATAGCGGGAGGAGCTCCTACAATGAGCAGTTCTTC. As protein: CSARDNSGRSSYNEQFF.

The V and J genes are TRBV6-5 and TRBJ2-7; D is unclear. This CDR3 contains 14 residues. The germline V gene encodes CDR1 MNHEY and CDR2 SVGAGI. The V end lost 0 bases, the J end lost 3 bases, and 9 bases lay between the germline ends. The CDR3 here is CASSYSNRDYEQYF. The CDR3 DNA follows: TGTGCCAGCAGTTACTCGAACCGTGACTACGAGCAGTACTTC.

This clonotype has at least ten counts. The CDR3 DNA follows: TGTGCCAGCAGCCTTCTTCAGGGGGCTAGCTTAGAGACCCAGTACTTC. It specifies CASSLLQGASLETQYF. V usage is TRBV5-4 and J usage is TRBJ2-5; 8 nucleotides line up with TRBD1. The CDR3 runs 16 residues. With V trimmed by 4 bases and J by 4 bases, 12 bases remained unmatched. The germline V gene has CDR1 SGHNT and CDR2 YYREEE (reference sequence).

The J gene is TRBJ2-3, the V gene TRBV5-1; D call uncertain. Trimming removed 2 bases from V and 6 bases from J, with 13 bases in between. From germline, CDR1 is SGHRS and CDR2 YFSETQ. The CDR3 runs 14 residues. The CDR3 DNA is TGCGCCAGCAGCTTTGTCCCCGACACTGATACGCAGTATTTT. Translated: CASSFVPDTDTQYF.

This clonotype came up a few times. In nucleotides, the CDR3 is TGCAGCGTAGAGGGAAACGGTGGTGAAGCTTTCTTT. Translation gives CSVEGNGGEAFF. The genes are TRBV29-1 and TRBJ1-1; D is unclear. The CDR3 has 12 amino acids. V dropped 6 bases and J dropped 7 bases, with 15 bases sitting between them. The germline V gene encodes CDR1 SQVTM and CDR2 ANQGSEA. Complete variable domain (other parts from reference TRBV29-1 and TRBJ1-1): SAVISQKPSRDICQRGTSLTIQCQVDSQVTMMFWYRQQPGQSLTLIATANQGSEATYESGFVIDKFPISRPNLTFSTLTVSNMSPEDSSIYLCSVEGNGGEAFFGQGTRLTVV.

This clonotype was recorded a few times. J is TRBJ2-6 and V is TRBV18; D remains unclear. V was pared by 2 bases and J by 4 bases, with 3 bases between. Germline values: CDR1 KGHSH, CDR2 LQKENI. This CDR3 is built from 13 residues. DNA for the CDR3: TGTGCCAGCTCACCAGAAGGGGCCAACGTCCTGACTTTC. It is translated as CASSPEGANVLTF.

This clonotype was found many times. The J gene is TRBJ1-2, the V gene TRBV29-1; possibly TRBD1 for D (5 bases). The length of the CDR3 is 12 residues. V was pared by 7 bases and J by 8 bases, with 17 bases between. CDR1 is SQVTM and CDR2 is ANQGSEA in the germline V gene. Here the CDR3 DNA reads TGCAGCGCCGGTCTCTCCTCAGGGGGCTACACCTTC. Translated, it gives CSAGLSSGGYTF. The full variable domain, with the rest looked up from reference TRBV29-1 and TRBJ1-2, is SAVISQKPSRDICQRGTSLTIQCQVDSQVTMMFWYRQQPGQSLTLIATANQGSEATYESGFVIDKFPISRPNLTFSTLTVSNMSPEDSSIYLCSAGLSSGGYTFGSGTRLTVV.